This T cell receptor (beta chain) was recovered during a study of tumor and adjacent non-tumor tissue in lung cancer. Study at large: There were roughly 11 adenocarcinoma, 2 squamous cell carcinoma and 1 small cell lung cancer cases. Samples averaged about 4.3 million productive TCRbeta reads each.

This clonotype was seen many times. The antigen is undetermined. Study-wide results and caveats: Compared with tumor, normal lung showed significantly lower TCR diversity.

No cell sorting was done before RNA was extracted from the tissue. TCRbeta libraries were built with three rounds of nested PCR, modified from ARM-PCR. TCRdb used MiXCR to reprocess the multiplex PCR reads, holding one entry per CDR3 protein. The sample consists of more than 70,000 distinct CDR3 sequences, about three fifths of them appearing once. The CDR3 totals 13 residues. V shed 4 bases, J shed 6 bases, and the junction held 4 bases outside the gene matches. Germline CDR1 and CDR2: SQVTM and ANQGSEA. The sequence was collected from a man between 65 and 80 years old with non-small cell lung cancer. The sequenced sample was lung tumor tissue. The rearrangement links TRBV29-1 to TRBJ2-2; TRBD1 agrees at 8 bases. The CDR3 loop is CSVGTGSAGELFF. In DNA, the CDR3 is TGCAGCGTTGGGACAGGGAGCGCCGGGGAGCTGTTTTTT.